The 19 T cell receptor beta chains reported below all come from one sample, sequenced in a study of cytomegalovirus exposure and HLA in healthy donors. The PCR used 60 Vbeta and 13 Jbeta primers. Profiling relied on immunoSEQ multiplex PCR, and the TCRdb table lists in-frame clones only, not all of them. The sample carries about 76,000 clones, around 65% recorded once. Sequenced input: PBMCs. Receptor source: a man aged 55 to 70 in good health and CMV-seropositive.

The CDR3 coding sequence is TGTGCCAGCAGCTTAGGAAGGGGCAAGGGAAAACTGTTTTTT. Amino acid sequence: CASSLGRGKGKLFF. The genes are TRBV11-2 and TRBJ1-4, with a weak D call TRBD1 (5 bases). The CDR3 consists of 14 residues. Trimming took 1 base from V and 10 from J, leaving 13 bases between them. Germline CDR1 is SGHAT and CDR2 is FQNNGV.

The genes are TRBV5-1 and TRBJ1-2; TRBD1 matches at 10 bases. Germline CDR1 is SGHRS and CDR2 is YFSETQ. The CDR3 covers 15 residues. V was clipped by 0 bases and J by 4 bases; unmatched bases: 3. CDR3 DNA: TGCGCCAGCAGCTTGGGACAGGGGGCAAGCTATGGCTACACCTTC. This sequence encodes CASSLGQGASYGYTF.

The V and J genes are TRBV4-1 and TRBJ2-7, with 7 bases fitting TRBD2. The CDR3 is 19 amino acids. Germline CDR1 and CDR2: MGHRA and YSYEKL. The junction had 16 bases not matched to a gene; V was cut back by 1 base and J by 1 base. The CDR3 spells CASSQGLSSGTTYSYEQYF. The CDR3 nucleotides read TGCGCCAGCAGCCAAGGACTGTCCTCCGGGACTACATATTCCTACGAGCAGTACTTC.

The chain joins TRBV2 to TRBJ1-2; TRBD1 is a possible D gene (6 bases). Germline V gene data show CDR1 as SNHLY and CDR2 as FYNNEI. The CDR3 spans 14 residues. V was shortened by 5 bases and J by 3 bases, with 13 bases between the two germline ends. DNA of the CDR3: TGTGCCAGCAGTAGACAGGTGCCCTACTATGGCTACACCTTC. It translates to CASSRQVPYYGYTF.

This clone has just a few counts. This chain uses TRBV29-1 with TRBJ2-3, with TRBD1 matching 10 bases. The CDR3 totals 16 residues. In germline, CDR1 is SQVTM, CDR2 ANQGSEA. V lost 0 bases to trimming and J lost 1 base; unmatched junction nucleotides: 4. The CDR3 DNA reads TGCAGCGTTGAAGAGGGACAGGGGTTTGGCACAGATACGCAGTATTTT. Protein product: CSVEEGQGFGTDTQYF.

In this sample, this clone turned up a few times. The chain links TRBV7-9 to TRBJ2-6; 7 positions match TRBD1. Germline lookup yields CDR1 SEHNR and CDR2 FQNEAQ (reference sequence). The CDR3 covers 16 residues. The junction had 7 bases not matched to a gene; V was cut back by 5 bases and J by 3 bases. DNA for the CDR3: TGTGCCAGCAGCGGTCCTCAGGGGGTTGGGGCCAACGTCCTGACTTTC. Protein product: CASSGPQGVGANVLTF.

The chain uses TRBV11-3 and TRBJ2-2; D unresolved. Germline values: CDR1 SGHNT, CDR2 YENEEA. The V and J ends lost 1 base and 2 bases respectively, with 5 bases between them. The CDR3 is 14 residues long. In DNA form, the CDR3 reads TGTGCCAGCAGCTTAGCCCTTAACACCGGGGAGCTGTTTTTT. Its translation: CASSLALNTGELFF. Drawing the rest from reference TRBV11-3 and TRBJ2-2, the complete variable domain is EAGVVQSPRYKIIEKKQPVAFWCNPISGHNTLYWYLQNLGQGPELLIRYENEEAVDDSQLPKDRFSAERLKGVDSTLKIQPAELGDSAVYLCASSLALNTGELFFGEGSRLTVL.

The rearrangement links TRBV9 to TRBJ2-3; D might be TRBD1 (7 bases). The CDR3 loop spans 16 amino acids. Germline V gene lookup returns CDR1 SGDLS and CDR2 YYNGEE. Trimming took 3 bases from V and 7 from J, leaving 21 bases between them. The CDR3 bases are TGTGCCAGCAGCGCCGGCGGAGGGGGCATGTCCTATACGCAGTATTTT. This encodes CASSAGGGGMSYTQYF.

The chain carries TRBV7-6 and TRBJ1-2; possible D gene TRBD1, 5 bases. The CDR3 extends over 19 amino acids. Trimming shortened V by 1 base and J by 2 bases, and 23 bases separated the two germline ends. CDR1 SGHVS and CDR2 FNYEAQ come from the germline V gene. The CDR3 bases are TGTGCCAGCAGCTTAGTATTAGGTCAGGGTACGGGTAAGAACTATGGCTACACCTTC. This sequence encodes CASSLVLGQGTGKNYGYTF. The full variable domain, rest sourced from reference TRBV7-6 and TRBJ1-2, is GAGVSQSPRYKVTKRGQDVALRCDPISGHVSLYWYRQALGQGPEFLTYFNYEAQQDKSGLPNDRFSAERPEGSISTLTIQRTEQRDSAMYRCASSLVLGQGTGKNYGYTFGSGTRLTVV.

The chain is built from TRBV30 and TRBJ1-2; TRBD1 aligns across 8 bases. J gave up 5 bases and V 3 bases, and 2 bases lay outside the gene matches. The CDR3 is made up of 12 amino acids. In germline, CDR1 is GTSNPN, CDR2 SVGIG (reference sequence). Written as DNA, the CDR3 is TGTGCCTGGAGGGACAGGGAGTATGGCTACACCTTC. Its protein is CAWRDREYGYTF.

The chain links TRBV6-5 to TRBJ1-2; 8 bases agree with TRBD1. V was pared by 5 bases and J by 8 bases, with 7 bases of the junction left unmatched. The germline V gene encodes CDR1 MNHEY and CDR2 SVGAGI. The CDR3 length is 13 residues. The CDR3 DNA sequence: TGTGCCAGCAGTCCTGGACAGGGTAGGGGCTACACCTTC. Translating gives CASSPGQGRGYTF.

The chain combines TRBV5-1 with TRBJ1-1; D remains unclear. Germline CDR1 SGHRS, CDR2 YFSETQ. V lost 0 bases and J lost 0, with 9 bases in between. The CDR3 has 15 amino acids. Written as DNA, the CDR3 is TGCGCCAGCAGCTTGGGCAGCGAGTTGAACACTGAAGCTTTCTTT. This gives the protein CASSLGSELNTEAFF.

This chain links TRBV27 with TRBJ2-7; 7 positions match TRBD2. CDR1 is MNHEY, CDR2 SMNVEV, per germline (reference sequence). With V trimmed by 3 bases and J by 6 bases, 8 bases remained unmatched. The CDR3 spans 14 residues. This chain's CDR3 is CASSFFGGSTEQYF. CDR3 in DNA: TGTGCCAGCAGTTTTTTCGGGGGGAGTACCGAGCAGTACTTC.

There are a few counts of this clone. The CDR3 loop is CASSEMDTRKEKLFF. The DNA for the CDR3 is TGTGCCAGCAGTGAAATGGACACGCGGAAAGAAAAACTGTTTTTT. The gene calls are TRBV6-1 and TRBJ1-4; D may be TRBD1 (5 bases). Trimming pared 2 bases from V and 8 bases from J, leaving 15 bases between. Per the germline V gene, CDR1 is MNHNS and CDR2 is SASEGT. The CDR3 loop spans 15 amino acids.

This chain joins TRBV5-4 and TRBJ2-2, with 11 bases aligning to TRBD2. V lost 4 bases, J lost 4 bases, and 6 bases stayed unmatched. The CDR3 is 16 amino acids. Germline CDR1 is SGHNT and CDR2 is YYREEE (reference sequence). The CDR3 protein is CASSTEGLAATGELFF. The CDR3 coding sequence is TGTGCCAGCAGCACTGAGGGACTAGCGGCCACCGGGGAGCTGTTTTTT.

This chain joins TRBV27 and TRBJ2-7; possibly TRBD2 for D (6 bases). Trimming left V 3 bases short and J 3 bases short, with 15 bases between. CDR1 and CDR2 (germline): MNHEY, SMNVEV (reference sequence). CDR3 length: 15 amino acids. CDR3 nucleotides: TGTGCCAGCAGTTTGTTAGGGAGGCATCTCTACGAGCAGTACTTC. Amino acids: CASSLLGRHLYEQYF.

The J gene is TRBJ1-1, the V gene TRBV2, with TRBD1 matching 9 bases. The CDR3 is 14 residues long. With V trimmed by 7 bases and J by 5 bases, 8 bases remained unmatched. CDR1 SNHLY and CDR2 FYNNEI come from the germline V gene. The DNA for the CDR3 is TGTGCCAGCATGTTACAGGGGGCAGGGACTGAAGCTTTCTTT. Protein: CASMLQGAGTEAFF.

The J gene is TRBJ1-4, the V gene TRBV7-9; D uncertain. V was pared by 5 bases and J by 8 bases, with 9 bases between. Germline V gene lookup returns CDR1 SEHNR and CDR2 FQNEAQ (reference sequence). The CDR3 is 12 residues long. The CDR3: CASSPGGEKLFF. CDR3 sequence (DNA): TGTGCCAGCAGCCCTGGAGGAGAAAAACTGTTTTTT.

The chain carries TRBV7-3 and TRBJ2-1; 7 bases fit TRBD2. The CDR3 extends over 14 amino acids. The trim removed 5 bases at V and 8 bases at J, leaving 9 bases unmatched. The germline V gene has CDR1 SGHTA and CDR2 FQGTGA. Here the CDR3 reads CASSPGTIPHEQFF. The CDR3, as DNA: TGTGCCAGCAGCCCCGGGACTATTCCCCATGAGCAGTTCTTC.